This TCR beta chain was observed in a study of beta chain features in type 1 diabetes. For the study at large: Similarity in age, gender and cell yields was seen between patients and healthy donors. Across all samples, fewer than 120,000,000 sorted cells were examined.

As regards this clone: Its cognate antigen is unknown.

The study, taken as a whole, reports: All four CD4+ subsets from Type 1 diabetes patients carried moderately but significantly shorter TCRB CDR3s. Among patients, naive, central memory and Treg TCRB repertoires appeared more similar than among healthy donors.

The CDR3 contains 16 residues. Germline CDR1 and CDR2: LNHDA and SQIVND (reference sequence). With 5 bases removed from V and 7 bases from J, the gap between germline ends came to 20 bases. cDNA synthesis used the whole RNA isolate, giving expressed TCRB sequences. The data were produced by immunoSEQ multiplex PCR, yet TCRdb's version contains in-frame clones alone and is incomplete. The repertoire holds fewer than 70,000 clones, with about 60% as singletons. Staining for CD45RO/CCR7/CD25/CD127/CD95/CD27 allowed sorting of CD4+ naive, central memory, regulatory and stem cell-like memory cells. The origin of this receptor is a woman aged 30 to 39 with type 1 diabetes. The chain couples TRBV19 to TRBJ2-2; a possible D gene is TRBD2 (6 bases). The sequenced sample was stem cell memory CD4+ T cells from blood. The CDR3 region is CASSSSSVLRGGELFF. DNA for the CDR3: TGTGCCAGTAGTTCCTCTAGCGTCCTCCGGGGCGGGGAGCTGTTTTTT.